This TCR beta chain was found in a study of T cells after yellow fever vaccination (dated by TCRdb to about 2019). Regarding the study in general: The SMART-Seq v4 Ultra Low Input RNA kit was used to prepare libraries from fractions with low cell numbers. Two healthy male donors, one aged 18 to 30 and one aged 30 to 40 years, made up the cohort. To follow T-cell clones before and after both primary and booster YFV17D yellow fever vaccination, bulk TCR alpha and beta repertoires underwent longitudinal sequencing. Blood was drawn at multiple timepoints before and after primary and secondary immunization, with bulk PBMC replicates and cell subsets isolated.

The study at large found these results: The secondary T-cell response was found to be weaker but faster than the primary response, with a peak reached on day 5 rather than on day 15. FACS-sorted repertoires could contain abundant contaminating clonotypes from the bulk population, so computational filtering was required. A small share of clonotypes occurred in both CD4 and CD8 compartments, likely arising from convergent recombination. After the booster, most clones that had expanded after primary vaccination were detected again (around 96% of CD4 and under 90% of CD8), suggesting broad maintenance of memory. The study included only a couple of donors, which limits how far the findings can be generalized.

TCR cDNA was synthesized by 5'RACE template switching, through which a universal primer site and unique molecular identifiers were introduced. Priming for cDNA synthesis came from both the TCR alpha and TCR beta constant segments. Library amplification used two PCR steps, and the second PCR step added sample barcodes and sequencing adapters. Sequencing of the libraries was done on either Illumina HiSeq 2500 (2x100 bp) or NovaSeq (2x150 bp). Per the authors' processing: MIGEC handled demultiplexing of reads and collapsing into UMI consensus sequences, while MiXCR performed V(D)J alignment. Vaccine-responding clonotypes were defined with edgeR using replicate PBMC samples, requiring FDR below 0.01 and a log2 fold change above 5 up to day 15. Bulk clonotypes were assigned CD4 or CD8 identity according to which sequenced CD4 or CD8 repertoire held them at higher abundance. TCRdb reanalyzed the raw reads on its own, using fastp at Q25 for trimming and MiXCR for clone calling, and kept in-frame beta chains. For every CDR3 protein sequence, its rows merge into one entry that carries the most common genes and DNA. The V and J calls, along with clone size, are taken from TCRdb and not from the paper's own processing. Present in this sample are some 550,000 distinct CDR3 sequences, less than 20% of which were seen just once. The ten top clones hold 13% to 15% of the sample.

V is pruned by 6 bases and J by 0 bases, leaving 5 bases of the junction without a gene match. CDR1 and CDR2 (DFQATT, SNEGSKA) derive from the germline V gene (reference sequence). The CDR3, from cysteine to phenylalanine, totals 14 residues. Only CDR3 DNA is held: 42 bases, read in frame from base 1. In regard to this clonotype: The antigen it recognizes is unknown. Per-nucleotide qualities are absent, and no much larger clonotype sits a single base away.

The sample's treatment or condition label, in plain terms: live attenuated yellow fever vaccine strain. At each blood-draw timepoint, two biological replicates of bulk PBMCs were collected. PBMCs were isolated from peripheral blood using a standard Ficoll-Paque protocol. TriZol was used to extract RNA from bulk PBMCs, from CD4 and CD8 fractions, and from dextramer-positive and dextramer-negative fractions. This clonotype was sampled from a man aged 30 to 45 who received the YFV17D yellow fever vaccine. This sample comprised PBMCs, obtained 15 days after the yellow fever booster vaccination. This chain is built from TRBV20-1 and TRBJ2-3, with TRBD2 matching 8 junction bases. The CDR3 reads as follows: CSARSGSSTDTQYF. The bases are TGCAGTGCACGAAGCGGGAGTAGCACAGATACGCAGTATTTT.